The next 22 T cell receptor beta chains were all read from a single sample in a study of graft-versus-host responses after intestinal transplantation. TCRdb keeps only in-frame clones here, not all; method: immunoSEQ multiplex PCR. The repertoire holds more than 9,500 clones, with approximately 91% as singletons. Time point specified: postoperative day 105 after intestinal transplantation (dayNNNN = postoperative day). Material: PBMCs, obtained 105 days after intestinal transplantation. These receptors originate from a human patient who received an intestinal transplant, so some T cells may come from the graft donor.

The chain carries TRBV6-6 and TRBJ1-2, with TRBD1 as a possible D gene (6 bases). Germline CDR1 MNHNY, CDR2 SVGAGI (reference sequence). The CDR3 loop spans 14 amino acids. V lost 2 bases to trimming and J lost 2 bases, with 9 bases between them. This chain's CDR3 is CASSYRGANYGYTF. CDR3 coding DNA: TGTGCCAGCAGTTACAGGGGGGCCAACTATGGCTACACCTTC.

The gene calls are TRBV21-1 and TRBJ1-6; no DNA check was done on the table's D call, TRBD1. TRBV21-1 is designated a pseudogene. The CDR3 loop spans 14 amino acids. The CDR3 DNA is TGTGCCAGCAGCAAAACAGTGGCCGATTCACCCCTCCACTTT. This encodes CASSKTVADSPLHF.

This clone was counted between two and nine times. This chain uses TRBV5-4 with TRBJ2-3; no clear D gene. This CDR3 has 12 residues. Germline CDR1 and CDR2: SGHNT and YYREEE (reference sequence). V lost 3 bases and J lost 6, with 8 bases in between. The CDR3 spells CASSCVGDTQYF. CDR3 DNA: TGTGCCAGCAGCTGCGTGGGGGATACGCAGTATTTT.

The J gene is TRBJ1-2, the V gene TRBV9, with TRBD1 as a possible D gene (5 bases). CDR3 length equals 13 residues. Trimming removed 4 bases at V and 3 bases at J, with 10 bases between. Germline V lookup: CDR1 SGDLS, CDR2 YYNGEE. CDR3 DNA sequence: TGTGCCAGCAGCTGGGGCAGGGACTATGGCTACACCTTC. Its translation: CASSWGRDYGYTF.

This rearrangement joins TRBV29-1 to TRBJ2-2; tentative D call: TRBD2 (5 bases). Deletions cut 4 bases from V and 1 base from J, with 7 bases between. The CDR3 runs to 13 residues. The germline V gene has CDR1 SQVTM and CDR2 ANQGSEA. The CDR3 DNA reads TGCAGCGTTGTGGCGGGGAACACCGGGGAGCTGTTTTTT. Encoded protein: CSVVAGNTGELFF.

This clone was seen more than once but under ten times. The chain joins TRBV5-5 to TRBJ2-7, with a possible D match to TRBD2 (7 bases). V shed 3 bases and J shed 7 bases, with 23 bases lying between them. The CDR3 contains 16 residues. Germline values: CDR1 SGHKS, CDR2 YYEKEE (reference sequence). CDR3 sequence reads: CASSYRGTSQAGEQYF. DNA for the CDR3: TGTGCCAGCAGCTACCGGGGGACAAGTCAAGCGGGGGAGCAGTACTTC.

V and J are TRBV5-4 and TRBJ2-4, with D perhaps being TRBD1 or TRBD2 (5 bases each). Trimming stripped 0 bases from V and 6 bases from J, with 19 bases between. The CDR3 consists of 17 residues. Per germline, CDR1 SGHNT and CDR2 YYREEE (reference sequence). The DNA of the CDR3 is TGTGCCAGCAGCTTGGGGGGCCGGGGAGCACAAATAAACATTCAGTACTTC. This codes for CASSLGGRGAQINIQYF. Complete variable domain (other parts from reference TRBV5-4 and TRBJ2-4): ETGVTQSPTHLIKTRGQQVTLRCSSQSGHNTVSWYQQALGQGPQFIFQYYREEENGRGNFPPRFSGLQFPNYSSELNVNALELDDSALYLCASSLGGRGAQINIQYFGAGTRLSVL.

This chain uses TRBV7-3 with TRBJ2-1; D is unresolved. CDR3 length: 12 residues. Trimming cost V 2 bases and J 4 bases, with 3 bases left between them. Germline V gene lookup returns CDR1 SGHTA and CDR2 FQGTGA. The CDR3 DNA sequence: TGTGCCAGCAGCTTAGGGTACAATGAGCAGTTCTTC. This encodes CASSLGYNEQFF.

The chain links TRBV5-4 to TRBJ2-3; TRBD1 agrees at 11 bases. V gave up 4 bases and J gave up 4 bases; unmatched junction bases: 11. The CDR3 length is 17 residues. Germline values: CDR1 SGHNT, CDR2 YYREEE (reference sequence). Here the CDR3 DNA reads TGTGCCAGCAGCCCACTAAACCCGGGACAGGGGGCAGATACGCAGTATTTT. It encodes CASSPLNPGQGADTQYF.

The V and J genes are TRBV4-1 and TRBJ2-1, with TRBD1 matching over 9 bases. Germline CDR1 is MGHRA and CDR2 is YSYEKL. The CDR3 loop spans 17 amino acids. V trimming: 4 bases; J trimming: 5 bases; junction bases outside the gene matches: 12. The CDR3 here is CASSRQVGTGFNNEQFF. The CDR3 bases are TGCGCCAGCAGCCGACAAGTCGGGACAGGGTTTAACAATGAGCAGTTCTTC.

The chain joins TRBV6-5 to TRBJ2-7; D remains unclear. The CDR3 sequence is 12 residues long. V lost 0 bases and J lost 7, with 7 bases in between. The germline V gene encodes CDR1 MNHEY and CDR2 SVGAGI. CDR3 nucleotides: TGTGCCAGCAGTTACTCTGGCCGGGAGCAGTACTTC. It translates to CASSYSGREQYF.

The CDR3 nucleotides read TGCGCCAGCAGCCAACCCCAAGCGGGGATATACGAGCAGTACTTC. Its translation: CASSQPQAGIYEQYF. The chain uses TRBV4-1 and TRBJ2-7, with 7 bases that match TRBD2. The CDR3 contains 15 residues. Per germline, CDR1 MGHRA and CDR2 YSYEKL. The junction had 8 bases not matched to a gene; V was cut back by 2 bases and J by 4 bases.

The CDR3 loop is CASSLEGTPYEQYF. The CDR3 region has the DNA TGTGCCAGCAGCTTAGAAGGGACTCCCTACGAGCAGTACTTC. The V gene is TRBV11-2, the J gene TRBJ2-7, with D perhaps TRBD2 (6 bases). The V end was cut by 0 bases, the J end by 2 bases, with 8 bases between. There are 14 residues in the CDR3. Germline CDR1 and CDR2: SGHAT and FQNNGV. Complete variable domain (other parts from reference TRBV11-2 and TRBJ2-7): EAGVAQSPRYKIIEKRQSVAFWCNPISGHATLYWYQQILGQGPKLLIQFQNNGVVDDSQLPKDRFSAERLKGVDSTLKIQPAKLEDSAVYLCASSLEGTPYEQYFGPGTRLTVT.

The J gene is TRBJ2-1, the V gene TRBV7-3; 13 nucleotides match TRBD2. V was clipped by 5 bases and J by 5 bases; unmatched bases: 3. This CDR3 spans 15 amino acids. Per the germline V gene, CDR1 is SGHTA and CDR2 is FQGTGA. Written as DNA, the CDR3 is TGTGCCAGCAGCGTACTAGCGGGGGGGAACAATGAGCAGTTCTTC. Protein: CASSVLAGGNNEQFF.

This chain connects TRBV5-1 to TRBJ1-1; 9 bases agree with TRBD1. The V gene end was trimmed by 0 bases and the J gene end by 5 bases; junction bases not matched to a gene: 8. CDR3 size: 16 residues. The V gene's germline CDR1 is SGHRS and CDR2 YFSETQ. For the CDR3, the DNA is TGCGCCAGCAGCTTGGCGGGACAGGGAGGAGGGACTGAAGCTTTCTTT. It codes for CASSLAGQGGGTEAFF.

This chain connects TRBV5-1 to TRBJ2-3; either TRBD1 or TRBD2 may supply D (5 bases each). Trimming removed 5 bases at V and 0 bases at J, with 10 bases between. Per germline, CDR1 SGHRS and CDR2 YFSETQ. This CDR3 has 14 residues. For the CDR3, the DNA is TGCGCCAGCAGACGGGACCTTAGCACAGATACGCAGTATTTT. Translating gives CASRRDLSTDTQYF. The variable domain in full, completed from reference TRBV5-1 and TRBJ2-3, reads KAGVTQTPRYLIKTRGQQVTLSCSPISGHRSVSWYQQTPGQGLQFLFEYFSETQRNKGNFPGRFSGRQFSNSRSEMNVSTLELGDSALYLCASRRDLSTDTQYFGPGTRLTVL.

V is TRBV7-9 and J is TRBJ2-2; perhaps TRBD1 as D (7 bases). The V and J ends lost 2 bases and 4 bases respectively, with 11 bases between them. The CDR3 loop spans 15 amino acids. CDR1 and CDR2 from the germline V gene are SEHNR and FQNEAQ (reference sequence). The CDR3, as DNA: TGTGCCAGCAGCTTAAGACAGGGAGGCACCGGGGAGCTGTTTTTT. Translation: CASSLRQGGTGELFF.

V gene TRBV5-1 combines with J gene TRBJ2-5; D call uncertain. In germline, CDR1 is SGHRS, CDR2 YFSETQ. This CDR3 has 16 amino acids. V lost 0 bases, J lost 0 bases, and 12 bases lay in between. This CDR3 reads CASSLGLVRYQETQYF. The CDR3 DNA reads as TGCGCCAGCAGCTTGGGATTAGTTCGGTACCAAGAGACCCAGTACTTC.

The chain couples TRBV10-1 to TRBJ2-2; D is possibly TRBD2 (5 bases). This CDR3 is built from 12 residues. Trimming removed 8 bases at V and 7 bases at J, with 11 bases between. The germline V gene encodes CDR1 WNHNN and CDR2 SYGVQD (reference sequence). The CDR3 bases are TGCGCCAGCGGGAGAAGGGTCGGGGAGCTGTTTTTT. Its protein is CASGRRVGELFF.

V and J are TRBV29-1 and TRBJ2-5, with a weak D call TRBD1 (5 bases). CDR1 and CDR2 from the germline V gene are SQVTM and ANQGSEA. The CDR3 sequence is 11 residues long. Trimming stripped 6 bases from V and 9 bases from J, with 14 bases between. The CDR3 here is CSVWSKGSQYF. CDR3 nucleotide sequence: TGCAGCGTCTGGTCGAAGGGGTCCCAGTACTTC.

The rearrangement links TRBV7-3 to TRBJ2-3; D is unclear. The CDR3 contains 15 residues. Germline V gives CDR1 SGHTA, CDR2 FQGTGA. Trimming took 2 bases from V and 2 from J, leaving 11 bases between them. This chain's CDR3 is CASSLLGKNTDTQYF. CDR3 nucleotides: TGTGCCAGCAGCTTATTGGGGAAGAACACAGATACGCAGTATTTT.

The chain combines TRBV11-1 with TRBJ2-7; 7 nucleotides align to TRBD1. Germline values: CDR1 SGHAT, CDR2 FQDESV (reference sequence). V lost 6 bases to trimming and J lost 5 bases; unmatched junction nucleotides: 13. The CDR3 loop spans 15 amino acids. The CDR3: CASSRRWGQYHEQYF. The CDR3 nucleotides read TGTGCCAGCAGTCGGCGTTGGGGACAGTATCACGAGCAGTACTTC.